These 17 T cell receptor beta chains were sequenced from one sample in a study of blood T cells in healthy people across ages. Then a second PCR, running about 6 to 12 cycles, was carried out with a sample-barcoded 5' primer and a J-beta primer mix. TCRdb reanalysed the 5' RACE reads using MiXCR and keeps one entry per CDR3 protein. The repertoire consists of some 1 million distinct CDR3 sequences, with more than 35% occurring once and the leading ten covering around 18%. Sample: blood. The receptors here all came from an older woman in good health.

This clonotype turned up a few times. The chain joins TRBV20-1 to TRBJ1-5, with TRBD1 matching 8 bases. Looked up from germline, CDR1 is DFQATT and CDR2 is SNEGSKA (reference sequence). CDR3 size: 15 residues. V was clipped by 3 bases and J by 2 bases; unmatched bases: 6. The CDR3 is CSASKPGGGNQPQHF. Written as DNA, the CDR3 is TGCAGTGCTAGTAAGCCAGGGGGCGGCAATCAGCCCCAGCATTTT.

The chain joins TRBV20-1 to TRBJ1-2; TRBD1 matches at 8 bases. The CDR3 length is 13 residues. J lost 0 bases, V lost 6 bases, and 3 bases had no gene match. CDR1 and CDR2 from the germline V gene are DFQATT and SNEGSKA (reference sequence). The CDR3 nucleotides read TGCAGTGCCCAGGGGGCAACTAACTATGGCTACACCTTC. It is translated as CSAQGATNYGYTF.

The V and J genes are TRBV7-2 and TRBJ2-5, with 9 bases lining up with TRBD1. Germline-derived CDR1 and CDR2 are SGHTA and FQGNSA. The CDR3 spans 15 residues. V shed 6 bases and J 11 bases; nucleotides not matched to a gene: 16. The CDR3 nucleotides read TGTGCCAGCAGGGATGGGACAGGGATATACAATGAGCAGTACTTC. Its translation: CASRDGTGIYNEQYF.

Notes on this clonotype: One end of the junction varies from germline; a read error may be responsible. The chain carries TRBV10-3 and TRBJ2-1; TRBD1 aligns across 9 bases. Looked up from germline, CDR1 is ENHRY and CDR2 is SYGVKD. The CDR3 contains 17 residues. As DNA, the CDR3 is TGTGCCATCGGTGAAGGAGGTAGGGGGACAGGGTTGAATGAGCAGTTCTTC. It specifies CAIGEGGRGTGLNEQFF.

The V and J genes are TRBV20-1 and TRBJ1-1; D gene ambiguous. Looked up from germline, CDR1 is DFQATT and CDR2 is SNEGSKA (reference sequence). The V end lost 3 bases, the J end lost 4 bases, and 15 bases lay between the germline ends. The CDR3 extends over 14 amino acids. The DNA of the CDR3 is TGCAGTGCTAGCTGGTTTGAGGGTAGCACTGAAGCTTTCTTT. Its translation is CSASWFEGSTEAFF.

V and J are TRBV27 and TRBJ2-5, with 10 nucleotides matching TRBD1. CDR3 length: 15 residues. Germline V gives CDR1 MNHEY, CDR2 SMNVEV (reference sequence). The ends lost 5 bases at V and 5 bases at J; junction bases unmatched: 8. The CDR3 loop is CASSPRQGAGETQYF. The CDR3 nucleotides are TGTGCCAGCAGTCCCCGACAGGGGGCAGGGGAGACCCAGTACTTC.

This clonotype was seen just once. The J gene is TRBJ1-1, the V gene TRBV12-3 or TRBV12-4; no definite D call. Trimming shortened V by 4 bases and J by 11 bases, and 17 bases separated the two germline ends. CDR3 length equals 13 residues. CDR3 nucleotide sequence: TGTGCCAGCAGTTCCGACGGGAAAAAGAGGGCTTTCTTT. Protein: CASSSDGKKRAFF.

This clonotype has a handful of counts. The rearrangement uses TRBV9 and TRBJ2-7, with a tentative D call TRBD1 (5 bases). Trimming removed 3 bases from V and 4 bases from J, with 23 bases in between. From germline, CDR1 is SGDLS and CDR2 YYNGEE. This CDR3 spans 17 amino acids. The CDR3 coding sequence is TGTGCCAGCAGCGGGGCCGCTGGGGCTGGACAACTATACGAGCAGTACTTC. Its translation: CASSGAAGAGQLYEQYF.

Only one count was recorded for this clonotype. The rearrangement joins TRBV12-3 or TRBV12-4 to TRBJ2-3, with 7 bases matching TRBD2. The CDR3 sequence is 16 residues long. The V and J ends lost 6 bases and 7 bases, in that order; junction bases with no gene match: 16. The CDR3 coding sequence is TGTGCCAGCAGAACGGCCGGGGGAGGGGTTTCCTATACGCAGTATTTT. Translation: CASRTAGGGVSYTQYF.

This clonotype was seen only a few times. The V and J genes are TRBV7-2 and TRBJ2-7, with D hard to call. In germline, CDR1 is SGHTA, CDR2 FQGNSA. This CDR3 region has 15 residues. V dropped 0 bases and J dropped 2 bases, with 11 bases sitting between them. Written as DNA, the CDR3 is TGTGCCAGCAGCTTAGCGCTCGCCCCGACCTACGAGCAGTACTTC. Translating it yields CASSLALAPTYEQYF.

The rearrangement links TRBV20-1 to TRBJ1-2; D may be TRBD1 (5 bases). Per the germline V gene, CDR1 is DFQATT and CDR2 is SNEGSKA (reference sequence). V was shortened by 5 bases and J by 7 bases, with 17 bases between the two germline ends. The CDR3 consists of 13 residues. CDR3 DNA sequence: TGCAGTGCTGCTAGCGTCACAGGTCTTGGCTACACCTTC. This codes for CSAASVTGLGYTF.

J is TRBJ1-4 and V is TRBV7-2; D is undetermined. Trimming removed 1 base from V and 8 bases from J, with 17 bases in between. This CDR3 has 16 residues. Germline V gene sequence: CDR1 SGHTA, CDR2 FQGNSA. The CDR3 DNA follows: TGTGCCAGCAGCTTAGATCGTGGCCGGCTATTCGAAAAACTGTTTTTT. It codes for CASSLDRGRLFEKLFF.

The chain is built from TRBV27 and TRBJ2-5, with D possibly matching TRBD1 (6 bases). This CDR3 is 16 amino acids long. With 7 bases removed from V and 5 bases from J, the gap between germline ends came to 23 bases. From germline, CDR1 is MNHEY and CDR2 SMNVEV (reference sequence). CDR3 DNA: TGTGCCAGCATAATCGCAGGGGACGCCTTCTTCGAGACCCAGTACTTC. Protein sequence: CASIIAGDAFFETQYF.

The chain couples TRBV5-5 to TRBJ2-7; TRBD2 matches at 11 bases. Trimming took 7 bases from V and 1 from J; bases not matched to a gene: 13. The germline V gene encodes CDR1 SGHKS and CDR2 YYEKEE (reference sequence). This CDR3 has 17 residues. For the CDR3, the DNA is TGTGCCAGCCGGGCGGGACTAGCGGACTCCTTATCCTACGAGCAGTACTTC. This encodes CASRAGLADSLSYEQYF.

V gene TRBV28 combines with J gene TRBJ1-2; possibly TRBD1 for D (6 bases). Per the germline V gene, CDR1 is MDHEN and CDR2 is SYDVKM. CDR3 length: 13 amino acids. V was clipped by 5 bases and J by 3 bases, with 10 bases between them. CDR3 DNA: TGTGCCAGCAGTATTCGGGGGCACTATGGCTACACCTTC. Translated: CASSIRGHYGYTF.

This clonotype has a handful of counts. The chain has TRBV7-2 and TRBJ2-1; 8 positions agree with TRBD2. V shed 5 bases and J 7 bases; nucleotides not matched to a gene: 7. CDR3 length: 14 amino acids. Germline V CDR1 and CDR2: SGHTA, FQGNSA. Here the CDR3 reads CASSRRASGNEQFF. The CDR3 nucleotides are TGTGCCAGCAGCCGTCGGGCTAGCGGGAATGAGCAGTTCTTC.

This clonotype was observed a few times. This chain joins TRBV20-1 and TRBJ2-4, with 11 bases fitting TRBD1. The DNA end lines up better with TRBJ2-7; the J call may be wrong. This CDR3 has 15 amino acids. Germline lookup yields CDR1 DFQATT and CDR2 SNEGSKA (reference sequence). The CDR3 spells CSAGRDRGIAYEQYF. CDR3 in DNA: TGCAGTGCTGGCAGGGACAGGGGGATCGCCTACGAGCAGTACTTC.